These T cell receptor beta chains were read from a single sample in a study of blood T cell repertoires in COVID-19. Only in-frame clones appear in the TCRdb table, and some are missing; sequencing was by immunoSEQ multiplex PCR. Counted here are some 490,000 clones, roughly nine tenths occurring once; the ten biggest clones make up around 7.9%. Sequences were obtained from PBMCs or T cells enriched from blood (not recorded which). Every receptor here comes from a woman aged 55-75 years who had recovered from COVID-19. CDR3s include the opening cysteine and the closing phenylalanine or tryptophan. Each record gives: V gene, clone size, D gene, J gene, CDR3 DNA, CDR3 protein. The D gene is left open where the match is weak. Clone size is not always given. Where it is, it says once, few, many or a class for expanded clones.

v_call: TRBV5-1
clone_size: NA
d_call: TRBD2
j_call: TRBJ2-1
cdr3_nt: TGCGCCAGCAGCTTGGCTAGCGGGGGGCTCTACAATGAGCAGTTCTTC
cdr3_aa: CASSLASGGLYNEQFF

v_call: TRBV3-1/TRBV3-2
clone_size: NA
d_call: TRBD1
j_call: TRBJ1-1
cdr3_nt: TGTGCCAGCAGCCCCCGGACAGGGGGCGTATACACTGAAGCTTTCTTT
cdr3_aa: CASSPRTGGVYTEAFF

v_call: TRBV7-8
clone_size: NA
d_call: NA
j_call: TRBJ1-2
cdr3_nt: TGTGCCAGCAGCTTAGTTCTCGGCGGTGATCCCTATGGCTACACCTTC
cdr3_aa: CASSLVLGGDPYGYTF

v_call: TRBV3-1/TRBV3-2
clone_size: once
d_call: TRBD1
j_call: TRBJ1-1
cdr3_nt: TGTGCCAGCAGCGGGACAGGGGAACCCACACACACTGAAGCTTTCTTT
cdr3_aa: CASSGTGEPTHTEAFF

v_call: TRBV5-4
clone_size: NA
d_call: TRBD1
j_call: TRBJ2-5
cdr3_nt: TGTGCCAGCAGCTTAAGACAGGGGACGGGAGAGACCCAGTACTTC
cdr3_aa: CASSLRQGTGETQYF

v_call: TRBV5-1
clone_size: once
d_call: TRBD2
j_call: TRBJ2-1
cdr3_nt: TGCGCCAGCAGCACGGGACTAGCCCTCTACAATGAGCAGTTCTTC
cdr3_aa: CASSTGLALYNEQFF

v_call: TRBV7-9
clone_size: NA
d_call: TRBD1
j_call: TRBJ1-1
cdr3_nt: TGTGCCAGCAGACGGACAGGGGAGGACACTGAAGCTTTCTTT
cdr3_aa: CASRRTGEDTEAFF

v_call: TRBV5-5
clone_size: NA
d_call: NA
j_call: TRBJ1-2
cdr3_nt: TGTGCCACCAGACCGCCACTGCACTATGGCTACACCTTC
cdr3_aa: CATRPPLHYGYTF

v_call: TRBV5-4
clone_size: NA
d_call: NA
j_call: TRBJ1-1
cdr3_nt: TGTGCCAGCAGCTTGCTTGTGGTTGCAGGATTTAACACTGAAGCTTTCTTT
cdr3_aa: CASSLLVVAGFNTEAFF

v_call: TRBV6-4
clone_size: NA
d_call: TRBD1
j_call: TRBJ1-6
cdr3_nt: TGTGCCGGACAGGGGCTTGGGAATTCACCCCTCCACTTT
cdr3_aa: CAGQGLGNSPLHF

v_call: TRBV11-2
clone_size: NA
d_call: TRBD1
j_call: TRBJ2-5
cdr3_nt: TGTGCCAGCAGCCCCGGGACAGGGGGAACCGCATGGTACTTC
cdr3_aa: CASSPGTGGTAWYF

v_call: TRBV6-6
clone_size: NA
d_call: TRBD1
j_call: TRBJ1-1
cdr3_nt: TGTGCCACCAATCCTGGCAGGGGGCGAACTGAAGCTTTCTTT
cdr3_aa: CATNPGRGRTEAFF

v_call: TRBV24-1
clone_size: NA
d_call: NA
j_call: TRBJ2-7
cdr3_nt: TGTGCCACCAGTGGCCCACAGGGCTACGAGCAGTACTTC
cdr3_aa: CATSGPQGYEQYF

v_call: TRBV25-1
clone_size: NA
d_call: TRBD1
j_call: TRBJ1-5
cdr3_nt: TGTGCCAGCAGAGGACAGGGCCTCAATCAGCCCCAGCATTTT
cdr3_aa: CASRGQGLNQPQHF

v_call: TRBV4-1
clone_size: NA
d_call: TRBD2
j_call: TRBJ2-1
cdr3_nt: TGCGCCAGCAGCCAAGATTTTGGCGGGGGGGCCGTATTGTCCTACAATGAGCAGTTCTTC
cdr3_aa: CASSQDFGGGAVLSYNEQFF

v_call: TRBV4-1
clone_size: NA
d_call: NA
j_call: TRBJ1-6
cdr3_nt: TGCGCCAGCAGCCAAGCTGGGGCGGGGTCCAATAATTCACCCCTCCACTTT
cdr3_aa: CASSQAGAGSNNSPLHF

v_call: TRBV5-4
clone_size: NA
d_call: NA
j_call: TRBJ1-2
cdr3_nt: TGTGCCAGCAGCTTGGCCGTGGGTGCTGGGCAGACCGGCTACACCTTC
cdr3_aa: CASSLAVGAGQTGYTF

v_call: TRBV27
clone_size: NA
d_call: TRBD2
j_call: TRBJ2-3
cdr3_nt: TGTGCCAGCAGACTGAGACTAGCGGGGCGCACAGATACGCAGTATTTT
cdr3_aa: CASRLRLAGRTDTQYF

v_call: TRBV15
clone_size: NA
d_call: NA
j_call: TRBJ2-1
cdr3_nt: TGTGCCACCAGCAGGGCCCACGATGAGCAGTTCTTC
cdr3_aa: CATSRAHDEQFF

v_call: TRBV6-4
clone_size: NA
d_call: NA
j_call: TRBJ1-5
cdr3_nt: TGTGCCAGCAGTGAAGGGGGGGGCAATCAGCCCCAGCATTTT
cdr3_aa: CASSEGGGNQPQHF

v_call: TRBV28
clone_size: few
d_call: TRBD1
j_call: TRBJ1-2
cdr3_nt: TGTGCCAGCAGTCCCGGGACAGGGAACTATGGCTACACCTTC
cdr3_aa: CASSPGTGNYGYTF

v_call: TRBV12-5
clone_size: NA
d_call: NA
j_call: TRBJ1-5
cdr3_nt: TGTGCTAGTGGTTTGGTAAATTGGGGAGGGCCTCACAATCAGCCCCAGCATTTT
cdr3_aa: CASGLVNWGGPHNQPQHF

v_call: TRBV5-1
clone_size: NA
d_call: NA
j_call: TRBJ1-2
cdr3_nt: TGCGCCAGCAGCTTGGCCGGGAGGGATCCTAACTATGGCTACACCTTC
cdr3_aa: CASSLAGRDPNYGYTF

v_call: TRBV2
clone_size: NA
d_call: NA
j_call: TRBJ1-5
cdr3_nt: TGTGCCAGCAAGCACGAGCAGGGGCCCCATCAGCCCCAGCATTTT
cdr3_aa: CASKHEQGPHQPQHF

v_call: TRBV4-2
clone_size: NA
d_call: TRBD1
j_call: TRBJ2-5
cdr3_nt: TGTGCCAGCAGCCAGGGTCCCGGGACAGGGATGGGCCAAGAGACCCAGTACTTC
cdr3_aa: CASSQGPGTGMGQETQYF

v_call: TRBV4-2
clone_size: NA
d_call: NA
j_call: TRBJ2-1
cdr3_nt: TGTGCCAGCAGCCAAATCACTAGCTCCTACAATGAGCAGTTCTTC
cdr3_aa: CASSQITSSYNEQFF

v_call: TRBV7-2
clone_size: NA
d_call: NA
j_call: TRBJ2-1
cdr3_nt: TGTGCCAGCAGCTCAGGTCTCTCGCGGGTTGAGCAGTTCTTC
cdr3_aa: CASSSGLSRVEQFF

v_call: TRBV7-9
clone_size: few
d_call: NA
j_call: TRBJ1-4
cdr3_nt: TGTGCCAGCAGCTTAGTTTCCTCCGGGAAGGAAAAACTGTTTTTT
cdr3_aa: CASSLVSSGKEKLFF

v_call: TRBV25-1
clone_size: NA
d_call: TRBD1
j_call: TRBJ1-5
cdr3_nt: TGTGCCAGCAGTGGGACAGGGGTTCAGCCCCAGCATTTT
cdr3_aa: CASSGTGVQPQHF

v_call: TRBV19
clone_size: NA
d_call: NA
j_call: TRBJ1-5
cdr3_nt: TGTGCCAGTAGCCTTGGAGGCCGGGTAAATCAGCCCCAGCATTTT
cdr3_aa: CASSLGGRVNQPQHF

v_call: TRBV5-1
clone_size: NA
d_call: TRBD2
j_call: TRBJ2-5
cdr3_nt: TGCGCCAGCAGCTCGCCTCCTACTCCCGGACTCCCGGGACTAGAGTCAGAGACCCAGTACTTC
cdr3_aa: CASSSPPTPGLPGLESETQYF

v_call: TRBV4-2
clone_size: NA
d_call: NA
j_call: TRBJ1-4
cdr3_nt: TGTGCCAGCAGCCAAGTGGATCCGAGGCGGGAAAAACTGTTTTTT
cdr3_aa: CASSQVDPRREKLFF

v_call: TRBV5-6
clone_size: NA
d_call: NA
j_call: TRBJ1-2
cdr3_nt: TGTGCCAGCAGCTTGGCCGGACAGCTCTATGGCTACACCTTC
cdr3_aa: CASSLAGQLYGYTF

v_call: TRBV18
clone_size: NA
d_call: NA
j_call: TRBJ1-1
cdr3_nt: TGTGCCAGCTCACCACCTCCAGGGGCGAACACTGAAGCTTTCTTT
cdr3_aa: CASSPPPGANTEAFF

v_call: TRBV24-1
clone_size: NA
d_call: TRBD2
j_call: TRBJ2-1
cdr3_nt: TGTGCCATCGCGAGGAGCGGGGACTCCAATGAGCAGTTCTTC
cdr3_aa: CAIARSGDSNEQFF

v_call: TRBV4-1
clone_size: NA
d_call: NA
j_call: TRBJ2-1
cdr3_nt: TGCGCCAGCAGCCTCACCGATCGAGGTGAGCAGTTCTTC
cdr3_aa: CASSLTDRGEQFF

v_call: TRBV6-6
clone_size: NA
d_call: NA
j_call: TRBJ1-1
cdr3_nt: TGTGCCAGCAGTGACACGGAGGAATTGGGTACTGAAGCTTTCTTT
cdr3_aa: CASSDTEELGTEAFF

v_call: TRBV5-1
clone_size: NA
d_call: NA
j_call: TRBJ2-2
cdr3_nt: TGCGCCAGCAGCCATTTACAGGAGGGCGGGGAGCTGTTTTTT
cdr3_aa: CASSHLQEGGELFF

v_call: TRBV3-1/TRBV3-2
clone_size: NA
d_call: NA
j_call: TRBJ1-4
cdr3_nt: TGTGCCAGCAGCCCCCTTCGTGCAACTAATGAAAAACTGTTTTTT
cdr3_aa: CASSPLRATNEKLFF

v_call: TRBV3-1/TRBV3-2
clone_size: NA
d_call: NA
j_call: TRBJ1-2
cdr3_nt: TGTGCCAGCAGGCTCCACGTCGGGATGGCGGGGGGCGACTATGGCTACACCTTC
cdr3_aa: CASRLHVGMAGGDYGYTF

v_call: TRBV19
clone_size: NA
d_call: TRBD1
j_call: TRBJ2-2
cdr3_nt: TGTGCCAGTAGTAAACGGACAGGCCGAACGAACACCGGGGAGCTGTTTTTT
cdr3_aa: CASSKRTGRTNTGELFF